This T cell receptor (beta chain) was sequenced during a study of T cell repertoires in aging, cancer and after chemotherapy. Study-level results: Compared with age-matched healthy donors, untreated hematological or solid cancer patients showed higher blood TCR clonality.

A mixed TRB-A/B primer pool amplified rearranged TRB by multiplex touch-down PCR. In TCRdb, the multiplex PCR reads were re-called with MiXCR into one record per CDR3 protein. This table has about 12,000 distinct CDR3 sequences, just over 30% appearing once. This clonotype is deemed medium-sized. No antigen is known for it. The CDR3 consists of 15 residues. Per germline, CDR1 MNHEY and CDR2 SVGAGI. Between the trimmed V and J ends, which lost 0 bases and 5 bases, there was a span of 10 bases. Peripheral blood genomic DNA, not sorted cells or RNA, was the template. The sequenced material came from blood. The chain links TRBV6-5 to TRBJ1-4; D remains unclear. The origin of this receptor is a human donor in good health. The donor label of this sample is uncertain. CDR3 nucleotides: TGTGCCAGCAGTTACTCGACGGGAACCAATGAAAAACTGTTTTTT. It yields the protein CASSYSTGTNEKLFF.